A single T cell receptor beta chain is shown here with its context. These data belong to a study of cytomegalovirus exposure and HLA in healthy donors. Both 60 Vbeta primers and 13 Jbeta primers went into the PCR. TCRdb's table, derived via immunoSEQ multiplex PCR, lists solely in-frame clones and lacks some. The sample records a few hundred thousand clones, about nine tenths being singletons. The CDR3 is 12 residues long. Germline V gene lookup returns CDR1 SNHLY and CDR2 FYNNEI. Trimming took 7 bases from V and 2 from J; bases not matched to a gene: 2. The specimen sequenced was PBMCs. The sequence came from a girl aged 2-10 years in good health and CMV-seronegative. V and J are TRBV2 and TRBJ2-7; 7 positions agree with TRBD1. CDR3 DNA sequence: TGTGCCAGCACGGACAGGACCTACGAGCAGTACTTC. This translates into CASTDRTYEQYF.